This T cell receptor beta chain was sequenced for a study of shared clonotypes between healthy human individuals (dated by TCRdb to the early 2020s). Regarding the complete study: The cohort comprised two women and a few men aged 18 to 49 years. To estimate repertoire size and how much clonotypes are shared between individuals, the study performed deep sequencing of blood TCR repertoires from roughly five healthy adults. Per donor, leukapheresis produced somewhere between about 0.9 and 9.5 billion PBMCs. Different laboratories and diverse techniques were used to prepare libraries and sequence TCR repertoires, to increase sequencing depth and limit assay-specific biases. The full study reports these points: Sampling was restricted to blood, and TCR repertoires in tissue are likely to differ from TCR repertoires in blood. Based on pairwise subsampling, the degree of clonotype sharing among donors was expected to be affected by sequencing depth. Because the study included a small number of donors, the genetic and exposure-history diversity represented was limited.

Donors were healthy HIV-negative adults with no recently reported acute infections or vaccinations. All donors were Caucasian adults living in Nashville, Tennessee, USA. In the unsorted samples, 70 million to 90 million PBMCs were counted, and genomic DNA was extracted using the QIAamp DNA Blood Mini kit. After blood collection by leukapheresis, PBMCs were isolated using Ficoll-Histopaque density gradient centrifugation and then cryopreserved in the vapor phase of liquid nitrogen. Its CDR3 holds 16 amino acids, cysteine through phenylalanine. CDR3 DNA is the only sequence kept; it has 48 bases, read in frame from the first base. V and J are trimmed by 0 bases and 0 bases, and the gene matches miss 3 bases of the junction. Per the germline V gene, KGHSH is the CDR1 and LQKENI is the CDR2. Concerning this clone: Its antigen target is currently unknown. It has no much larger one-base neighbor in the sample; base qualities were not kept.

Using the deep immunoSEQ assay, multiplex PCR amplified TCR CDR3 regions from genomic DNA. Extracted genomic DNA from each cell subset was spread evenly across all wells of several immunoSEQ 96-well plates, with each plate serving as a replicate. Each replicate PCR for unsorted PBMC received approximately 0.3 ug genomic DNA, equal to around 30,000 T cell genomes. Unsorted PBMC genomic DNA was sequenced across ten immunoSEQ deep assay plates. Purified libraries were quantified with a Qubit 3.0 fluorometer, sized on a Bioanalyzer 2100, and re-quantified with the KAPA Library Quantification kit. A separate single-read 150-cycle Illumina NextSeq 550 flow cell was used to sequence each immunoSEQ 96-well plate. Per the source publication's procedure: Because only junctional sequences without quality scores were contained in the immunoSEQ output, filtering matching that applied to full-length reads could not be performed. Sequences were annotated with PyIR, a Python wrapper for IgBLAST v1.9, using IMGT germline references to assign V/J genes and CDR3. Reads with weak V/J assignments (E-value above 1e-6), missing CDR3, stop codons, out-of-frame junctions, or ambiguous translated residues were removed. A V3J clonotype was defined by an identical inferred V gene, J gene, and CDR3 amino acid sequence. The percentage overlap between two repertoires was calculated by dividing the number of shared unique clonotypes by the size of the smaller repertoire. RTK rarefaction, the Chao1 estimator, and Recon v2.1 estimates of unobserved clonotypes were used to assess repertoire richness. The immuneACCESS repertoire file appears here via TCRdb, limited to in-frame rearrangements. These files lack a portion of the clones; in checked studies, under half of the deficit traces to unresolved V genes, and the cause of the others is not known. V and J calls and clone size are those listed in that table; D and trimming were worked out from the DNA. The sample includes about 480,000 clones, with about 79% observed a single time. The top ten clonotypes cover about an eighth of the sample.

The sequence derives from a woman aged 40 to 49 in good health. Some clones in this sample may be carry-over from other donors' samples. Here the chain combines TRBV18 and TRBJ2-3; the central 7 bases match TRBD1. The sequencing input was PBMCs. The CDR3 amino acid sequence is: CASSPPGTASTDTQYF. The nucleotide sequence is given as TGTGCCAGCTCACCACCCGGGACAGCCAGCACAGATACGCAGTATTTT.